Following are 3 T cell receptor delta chains from one sample sequenced in a study of γδ T cells in repeated Plasmodium falciparum infection (dated by TCRdb to 2020 to 2022). Library preparation used multiplex PCR. The sample was run on an Illumina MiSeq. TCRdb reanalyzed the public reads with the CATT caller, and identical DNA sequences were merged afterwards. This sample has about 48,000 delta-chain clones in its table, and over 1.5% of those were observed once. Together, the top ten hold 8.5% to 10% of the sample. For bulk TCR repertoire analysis, Vgamma9/Vdelta2+ and Vdelta2-negative gammadelta T cell populations were isolated by flow sorting from peripheral blood mononuclear cells. Sequencing used gamma-delta T cells from blood. The origin of the receptors is a pool of human donors (malaria-infected and uninfected, not separated).

This clone was detected ten times or more. The same CDR3 arises from other DNA sequences in this sample as well. The rearrangement uses TRDV1 and TRDJ1; D possibly corresponds to TRDD3 (5 bases). From germline, CDR1 is TSWWSYY and CDR2 QGS. CDR3 length: 17 residues. The ends were cut back, 0 bases at V and 5 bases at J, with 19 bases in the middle. CDR3 in DNA: TGTGCTCTTGGGGAACTTCGAACTCCCTCCTGGGCTGATAAACTCATCTTT. Its translation is CALGELRTPSWADKLIF.

This clone was detected only a few times. The mismatch at residue 6 between this DNA's translation and the TCRdb protein of a much larger clone likely reflects a read error; the protein shown is translated from the DNA. V usage is TRDV1 and J usage is TRDJ1; 7 bases agree with TRDD3. The CDR3 is 17 amino acids. The J segment lost 4 bases and the V segment lost 3 bases, leaving 14 bases of the junction unmatched. CDR1 and CDR2 (germline): TSWWSYY, QGS. The CDR3 DNA reads as TGTGCTCTTGGGGAGACCCCGGGGACTGGGGATAACGATAAACTCATCTTT. Translation: CALGETPGTGDNDKLIF.

This clone was detected a few times. TCRdb's protein, taken from a much larger clone, differs from this DNA's translation at residue 9, likely owing to a read error; the protein displayed comes from the DNA. The rearrangement links TRDV1 to TRDJ1; maybe TRDD3 (5 bases). In the absence of a J gene in TCRdb, the DNA was matched to germline to assign it here. The CDR3 consists of 18 residues. Germline CDR1 is TSWWSYY and CDR2 is QGS. V lost 5 bases, J lost 0 bases, and 22 bases lay in between. The CDR3 nucleotides are TGTGCTCTTGGGCTCCCCCTGGGCCCTCTCCGGTACACCGATAAACTCATCTTT. This encodes CALGLPLGPLRYTDKLIF.